The clone carrying this T cell receptor beta chain was seen only once. This sample stems from a study of TIL therapy for anti-PD-1-resistant metastatic lung cancer. Study in general: Patients had a median age of approximately 56 years (range roughly 35-80).

Sequencing used immunoSEQ v3. Measured with immunoSEQ multiplex PCR; TCRdb has only the in-frame clones, and not every one. The data hold tens of thousands of clones, with around three quarters observed a single time. The time point here: pre-treatment sample, taken before nivolumab and TIL therapy. Enrollment ran from 2017 to early 2020. The CDR3 extends over 16 amino acids. The germline V gene encodes CDR1 GTSNPN and CDR2 SVGIG (reference sequence). Trimming stripped 0 bases from V and 1 base from J, with 15 bases between. The chain has TRBV30 and TRBJ2-5; no firm D call. The sequence was collected from a woman aged 25-80 years with non-small cell lung cancer. The sample consisted of blood, taken at baseline. CDR3 bases: TGTGCCTGGAGTGTAGGTACTTTGGGGTTCCAAGAGACCCAGTACTTC. This codes for CAWSVGTLGFQETQYF.